This paragraph reports one T cell receptor beta chain. The sample comes from a study of blood T cell repertoires in COVID-19. Original data processing: By means of reference gene primer amplification, nucleated cell counts were estimated. TCRdb's table, derived via immunoSEQ multiplex PCR, lists solely in-frame clones and lacks some. V and J calls and clone size are copied from that table; D and trimming were computed from the DNA. The sample lists 300,000 to 400,000 clones, around 91% occurring once. V was clipped by 6 bases and J by 13 bases, with 27 bases between them. This CDR3 is 15 amino acids long. Germline-derived CDR1 and CDR2 are SGHNT and YENEEA.

Sequenced sample: peripheral blood. The TCR was taken from a woman younger than 35 who had recovered from COVID-19. This chain uses TRBV11-3 with TRBJ1-2; the D gene is possibly TRBD1 (6 bases). CDR3 DNA sequence: TGTGCCAGCAGTGCCCTTAGGGGGACGGACCTAGGGAGCACCTTC. It yields the protein CASSALRGTDLGSTF.